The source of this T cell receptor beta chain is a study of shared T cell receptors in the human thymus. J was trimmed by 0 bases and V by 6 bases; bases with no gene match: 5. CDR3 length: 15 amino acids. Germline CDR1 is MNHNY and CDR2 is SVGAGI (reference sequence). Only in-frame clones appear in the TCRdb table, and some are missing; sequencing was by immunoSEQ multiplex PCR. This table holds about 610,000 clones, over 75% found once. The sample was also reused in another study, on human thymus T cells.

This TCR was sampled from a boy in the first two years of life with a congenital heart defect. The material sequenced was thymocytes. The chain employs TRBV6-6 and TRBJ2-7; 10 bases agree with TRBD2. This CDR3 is CASSPPSGSSYEQYF. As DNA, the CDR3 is TGTGCCAGCAGCCCCCCTAGCGGGAGCTCCTACGAGCAGTACTTC.